This T cell receptor (beta chain) comes out of a study of radiotherapy plus CTLA-4 blockade in lung cancer. Libraries were prepared by immunoSEQ multiplex PCR; TCRdb keeps only in-frame clonotypes and omits some of them. The sample lists about 67,000 clones; roughly three quarters were seen once. Study observations and caveats: Once radiotherapy plus ipilimumab had been given, TCR clones derived from tumor expanded in blood. Early blood T cell clone dynamics, with interferon-beta, were reported to best predict response.

Remarks on this clone: As yet, its antigen is unknown.

V gave up 2 bases and J gave up 2 bases, with 9 bases separating them. In germline, CDR1 is SGDLS, CDR2 YYNGEE. This CDR3 comprises 14 residues. It was focal radiation plus CTLA-4 blockade with ipilimumab that patients with chemo-refractory metastatic non-small-cell lung cancer received. The sequencing used peripheral blood, collected from a patient treated with radiotherapy plus ipilimumab. The V and J genes are TRBV9 and TRBJ2-3, with D possibly matching TRBD1 (6 bases). The source of this sequence is a human donor with non-small cell lung cancer whose response to radiotherapy plus ipilimumab could not be evaluated. Some clones in this sample may be carry-over from other donors' samples. The CDR3 loop reads CASSVQGITDTQYF. The CDR3 DNA is TGTGCCAGCAGCGTTCAGGGGATCACAGATACGCAGTATTTT.